These T cell receptor beta chains were read from a single sample in a study of shared clonotypes between healthy human individuals. Profiling relied on immunoSEQ multiplex PCR, and the TCRdb table lists in-frame clones only, not all of them. This table has some 2,100,000 clones, around 93% appearing once. Material for sequencing was naive CD8+ T cells from PBMCs. Source of these receptors: a young man in good health. Some clones in this sample may be carry-over from other donors' samples. The CDR3 runs from the conserved cysteine through the conserved F or W. Fields, in order: clone size, D gene, V gene, J gene, CDR3 DNA, CDR3 protein. A D gene is named only where the DNA matches it firmly. The size of a clone is reported for some rows only, either as once, few or many, or as a class for expanded clones.

.	TRBD2	TRBV4-3	TRBJ2-1	TGCGCCAGCAGCCAAGTTGGGAGGGTCCCTGACAATGAGCAGTTCTTC	CASSQVGRVPDNEQFF
few	TRBD1	TRBV4-1	TRBJ2-1	TGCGCCAGCAGCCAATCACAGGGGAATGAGGGGTTCTTC	CASSQSQGNEGFF
.	TRBD1	TRBV28	TRBJ2-7	TGTGCCAGCTATATGACAGGGGAGGCGTACGAGCAGTACTTC	CASYMTGEAYEQYF
.	TRBD2	TRBV7-9	TRBJ2-1	TGTGCCAGCAGCGGACGGACTAGCGGACCCTACAATGAGCAGTTCTTC	CASSGRTSGPYNEQFF
.	.	TRBV19	TRBJ2-3	TGTGCCAGTAGTCCAATACGGTTTATTGGACGGACCTCCACAGATACGCAGTATTTT	CASSPIRFIGRTSTDTQYF
.	TRBD1	TRBV27	TRBJ1-5	TGTGCCAGCAGGAGGGGAGGGGACAGCCGTAGCAATCAGCCCCAGCATTTT	CASRRGGDSRSNQPQHF
.	.	TRBV6-5	TRBJ1-2	TGTGCCAGCAGTTACTCGATCGGAGAAGCTAACTATGGCTACACCTTC	CASSYSIGEANYGYTF
.	TRBD1	TRBV11-2	TRBJ2-7	TGTGCCAGCAGTTTAATATCCCGGACAGGGGGCAAATACGAGCAGTACTTC	CASSLISRTGGKYEQYF
.	TRBD1	TRBV28	TRBJ2-7	TGTGCCAGCAGAGCCCCCGGGACAGGGGTCTACGAGCAGTACTTC	CASRAPGTGVYEQYF
.	TRBD2	TRBV27	TRBJ2-1	TGTGCCAGCAGACAGACTAGCCGCACACAGAATGAGCAGTTCTTC	CASRQTSRTQNEQFF
.	.	TRBV29-1	TRBJ1-1	TGCAGCGTTCCAAGGGGCGGCCCGTCCACTGAAGCTTTCTTT	CSVPRGGPSTEAFF
.	.	TRBV2	TRBJ2-4	TGTGCCAGCGGCGACGGAGCCAAAAACATTCAGTACTTC	CASGDGAKNIQYF
.	TRBD1	TRBV7-9	TRBJ1-2	TGTGCCAGCCTCGGACAGGGTTCCTATGGCTACACCTTC	CASLGQGSYGYTF
.	TRBD2	TRBV6-1	TRBJ2-5	TGTGCCAGCAGCCGACAGGCGGGGGGACAAGAGACCCAGTACTTC	CASSRQAGGQETQYF
.	TRBD2	TRBV4-3	TRBJ2-7	TGCGCCAGCAGCCGCAAGACTAGCGGGAGTATAGAGCAGTACTTC	CASSRKTSGSIEQYF
.	.	TRBV7-9	TRBJ2-7	TGTGCCAGCAGCTTAGGGGGATTATACGAGCAGTACTTC	CASSLGGLYEQYF
.	.	TRBV9	TRBJ1-3	TGTGCCAGCAGCGACTCCCCTGATGGGGGGATCTCTGGAAACACCATATATTTT	CASSDSPDGGISGNTIYF
.	.	TRBV29-1	TRBJ2-1	TGCAGCGTTCGGCTGCGAGGGAGGCTTTACAATGAGCAGTTCTTC	CSVRLRGRLYNEQFF
.	.	TRBV11-2	TRBJ1-4	TGTGCCAGCAGCCTCTACGGCAGGGGTGAAAAACTGTTTTTT	CASSLYGRGEKLFF
.	.	TRBV5-1	TRBJ1-3	TGCGCCAGCAGCTTGGCCGGAGGCAGGGGCCTTGGAAACACCATATATTTT	CASSLAGGRGLGNTIYF
.	.	TRBV4-3	TRBJ2-5	TGCGCCAGCAGCCAAGATGGGCGGGAAGAGACCCAGTACTTC	CASSQDGREETQYF
.	.	TRBV29-1	TRBJ1-2	TGCAGCGTTGCGGCTAACTATGGCTACACCTTC	CSVAANYGYTF
.	TRBD2	TRBV5-6	TRBJ2-7	TGTGCCAGCAGCTCCTCCGCGGGGGGCAGGGTCGAGCAGTACTTC	CASSSSAGGRVEQYF
.	TRBD2	TRBV14	TRBJ2-1	TGTGCCAGCAGCCAAGAGACTAGCGGGCTGCACTACAATGAGCAGTTCTTC	CASSQETSGLHYNEQFF
.	.	TRBV5-6	TRBJ1-4	TGTGCCAGCAGCTCCCAGGGGCTTAATGAAAAACTGTTTTTT	CASSSQGLNEKLFF
.	.	TRBV7-9	TRBJ1-4	TGTGCCAGCAGCCCCCCCGGTCCTCCGGGGGAAAAACTGTTTTTT	CASSPPGPPGEKLFF
once	TRBD1	TRBV6-6	TRBJ2-7	TGTGCCGCCTGGAGGGGACAGGGGATCTACGAGCAGTACTTC	CAAWRGQGIYEQYF
.	.	TRBV7-7	TRBJ2-5	TGTGCCAGCAGCTTAGATCTTTCGGAGACCCAGTACTTC	CASSLDLSETQYF
.	TRBD1	TRBV30	TRBJ1-2	TGTGCCTGGAGTGTACTTGACCAGGGGGCGCGGGGCTATGGCTACACCTTC	CAWSVLDQGARGYGYTF
once	.	TRBV30	TRBJ1-6	TGTGCCTGGAGTGTACGCCGACCGCGGTCACCCCTCCACTTT	CAWSVRRPRSPLHF
.	.	TRBV15	TRBJ2-1	TGTGCCACCAGCAAGCCCCCCATCGTTAACTACAATGAGCAGTTCTTC	CATSKPPIVNYNEQFF
.	TRBD1	TRBV5-1	TRBJ1-2	TGCGCCAGCAGCCCCCCAGGGACAGATTATGGCTACACCTTC	CASSPPGTDYGYTF
.	.	TRBV19	TRBJ1-4	TGTGCCAGTAGTATGGACCGGGGAAGGACTAATGAAAAACTGTTTTTT	CASSMDRGRTNEKLFF
once	.	TRBV2	TRBJ1-1	TGTGCCAGCCGGGGGGACACTGAAGCTTTCTTT	CASRGDTEAFF
.	.	TRBV6-1	TRBJ1-5	TGTGCCAGCAGTGAAGCATTGGGGGGGAGGAGCAATCAGCCCCAGCATTTT	CASSEALGGRSNQPQHF
.	.	TRBV9	TRBJ2-2	TGTGCCAGCAGCACCCCATTATCAGTTGCGAACACCGGGGAGCTGTTTTTT	CASSTPLSVANTGELFF
.	TRBD1	TRBV6-4	TRBJ2-7	TGTGCCAGCAGTCTAGACAGGGGACACGAGCAGTACTTC	CASSLDRGHEQYF
.	TRBD1	TRBV18	TRBJ2-5	TGTGCCAGCTCACTGGACAGGGGGCTTATGGAGACCCAGTACTTC	CASSLDRGLMETQYF
many	TRBD1	TRBV28	TRBJ1-2	TGTGCCAGCAGTTTATGGGGACAGGGGTATGGCTACACCTTC	CASSLWGQGYGYTF
.	.	TRBV10-3	TRBJ1-5	TGTGCCATCAGTGAGTTTAGCAATCAGCCCCAGCATTTT	CAISEFSNQPQHF
few	TRBD2	TRBV4-1	TRBJ2-1	TGCGCCAGCAGCGGAGGAGGAAAAGCGGGGACCCTTTACAATGAGCAGTTCTTC	CASSGGGKAGTLYNEQFF